The rows below give T cell receptor beta chains drawn from one sample of a study of identifying expanded T cells in peripheral blood. Data came from immunoSEQ multiplex PCR; TCRdb stores just in-frame clones and leaves some out. Of around 130,000 clones in the sample, 80% to 90% were seen once. Sequencing input: blood. These receptors were collected from a person aged 18 to 70 in good health. Each CDR3 is given with its conserved first and last residue. The order of the fields is V gene, D gene, J gene, CDR3 protein, CDR3 DNA. The D gene is left open where the match is weak.

V: TRBV25-1
D: -
J: TRBJ2-2
CDR3: CASSGQLNTGELFF
DNA: TGTGCCAGCAGTGGGCAGCTCAACACCGGGGAGCTGTTTTTT

V: TRBV6-6
D: -
J: TRBJ2-7
CDR3: CASSLSGSYEQYF
DNA: TGTGCCAGCAGTTTGAGCGGCTCCTACGAGCAGTACTTC

V: TRBV6-1
D: -
J: TRBJ1-6
CDR3: CASSEIFGGQRNSPLHF
DNA: TGTGCCAGCAGTGAAATTTTTGGGGGGCAAAGGAATTCACCCCTCCACTTT

V: TRBV7-3
D: -
J: TRBJ1-2
CDR3: CASSLMGGNYGYTF
DNA: TGTGCCAGCAGCTTAATGGGGGGTAACTATGGCTACACCTTC

V: TRBV18
D: -
J: TRBJ1-1
CDR3: CASSPPSLNTEAFF
DNA: TGTGCCAGCTCACCACCAAGTCTGAACACTGAAGCTTTCTTT

V: TRBV18
D: -
J: TRBJ2-7
CDR3: CASSPPEQGRYEQYF
DNA: TGTGCCAGCTCACCACCGGAACAGGGACGCTACGAGCAGTACTTC

V: TRBV30
D: -
J: TRBJ1-2
CDR3: CAWRGGQSGGYCYTF
DNA: TGTGCCTGGAGGGGAGGACAGTCAGGAGGCTATTGCTACACCTTC

V: TRBV10-3
D: -
J: TRBJ2-4
CDR3: CAISDGGIAKNIQYF
DNA: TGTGCCATCAGTGATGGGGGGATAGCCAAAAACATTCAGTACTTC

V: TRBV6-5
D: TRBD1
J: TRBJ2-7
CDR3: CASSYITQGANEQYF
DNA: TGTGCCAGCAGTTATATAACACAGGGGGCCAACGAGCAGTACTTC

V: TRBV6-1
D: -
J: TRBJ1-2
CDR3: CASSELYIDSGYGYTF
DNA: TGTGCCAGCAGTGAATTATATATTGATTCGGGTTATGGCTACACCTTC

V: TRBV11-2
D: -
J: TRBJ1-2
CDR3: CASSLGGAPNYGYTF
DNA: TGTGCCAGCAGCTTGGGGGGGGCTCCTAACTATGGCTACACCTTC

V: TRBV7-9
D: -
J: TRBJ1-2
CDR3: CASSLASWEVQGYTF
DNA: TGTGCCAGCAGCTTAGCTTCTTGGGAAGTACAGGGCTACACCTTC

V: TRBV6-5
D: TRBD1
J: TRBJ1-1
CDR3: CASSSPGTGGVTEAFF
DNA: TGTGCCAGCAGTTCACCCGGGACAGGGGGCGTCACTGAAGCTTTCTTT